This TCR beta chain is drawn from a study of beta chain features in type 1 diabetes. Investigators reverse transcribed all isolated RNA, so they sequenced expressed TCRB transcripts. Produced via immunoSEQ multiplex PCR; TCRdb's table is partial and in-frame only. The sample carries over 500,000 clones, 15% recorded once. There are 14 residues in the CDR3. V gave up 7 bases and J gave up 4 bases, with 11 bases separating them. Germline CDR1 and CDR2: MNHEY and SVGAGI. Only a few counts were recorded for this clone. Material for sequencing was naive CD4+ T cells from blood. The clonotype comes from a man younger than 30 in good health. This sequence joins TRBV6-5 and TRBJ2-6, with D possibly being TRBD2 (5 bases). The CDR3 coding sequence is TGTGCCAGCACGAGGGCGCTCGGGGCCAACGTCCTGACTTTC. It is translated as CASTRALGANVLTF.